The 27 T cell receptor beta chains presented below share a single source sample, sequenced in a study of blood T cells in healthy people across ages. Combining a sample-barcoded 5' primer with a J-beta primer mix, a second PCR ran for about 7 to 11 cycles. MiXCR, run by TCRdb on the 5' RACE reads, gives a single entry per CDR3 protein. The profile covers 730,000 or so distinct CDR3 sequences, with about 40% appearing a single time and 20% to 25% taken by the ten largest. Input material: blood. The receptors were sampled from an older woman in good health.

The chain employs TRBV6-2 or TRBV6-3 and TRBJ2-3; D unclear. CDR3 length: 14 amino acids. V was cut by 5 bases and J by 1 base, with 10 bases left in between. CDR1 is MNHEY and CDR2 is SVGEGT in the germline V gene. In nucleotides, the CDR3 is TGTGCCAGCAGTGACCAGGACGGCACAGATACGCAGTATTTT. This gives the protein CASSDQDGTDTQYF.

This clonotype showed up just a few times. The rearrangement uses TRBV4-3 and TRBJ2-7; TRBD2 agrees at 7 bases. CDR1 is LGHNA, CDR2 YSLEER, per germline. V was pared by 1 base and J by 4 bases, with 4 bases of the junction left unmatched. The CDR3 is 14 amino acids. CDR3 sequence reads: CASSQGGGFYEQYF. DNA for the CDR3: TGCGCCAGCAGCCAAGGGGGGGGGTTTTACGAGCAGTACTTC.

With respect to this clonotype: A much larger clone is a single base away; this may be a read error. The V and J genes are TRBV5-6 and TRBJ2-1; D remains unclear. Germline CDR1 SGHDT, CDR2 YYEEEE. The CDR3 is made up of 13 amino acids. V lost 0 bases and J 8 bases, leaving 9 bases between the germline ends. CDR3 DNA sequence: TGTGCCAGCAGCTTGGGGCAGCTTGATGAGCAGTTCTTC. It codes for CASSLGQLDEQFF.

The table lists this clonotype with a few counts. This rearrangement joins TRBV3-1 to TRBJ2-5, with 7 bases fitting TRBD1. Losses at the gene ends were 2 bases for V and 5 bases for J; bases not matched to a gene: 5. This CDR3 has 14 amino acids. From germline, CDR1 is LGHDT and CDR2 YNNKEL (reference sequence). The DNA for the CDR3 is TGTGCCAGCAGCCAACCTACAGGGGTGGAGACCCAGTACTTC. It specifies CASSQPTGVETQYF.

There are a few counts of this clonotype. The chain combines TRBV7-2 with TRBJ2-1; D is perhaps TRBD1 or TRBD2 (7 bases each). The germline gives CDR1 SGHTA, CDR2 FQGNSA. The ends were cut back, 6 bases at V and 5 bases at J, with 17 bases in the middle. There are 15 residues in the CDR3. This chain's CDR3 is CASSSGGAGDNEQFF. DNA for the CDR3: TGTGCCAGCAGTTCAGGGGGGGCTGGAGACAATGAGCAGTTCTTC.

CDR3 loop: CASSAQGAQGEKLFF. The DNA of the CDR3 is TGTGCCAGCAGCGCCCAGGGAGCCCAGGGTGAAAAACTGTTTTTT. This rearrangement joins TRBV7-3 to TRBJ1-4; a possible D gene is TRBD1 (5 bases). The CDR3 sequence is 15 residues long. Germline CDR1 and CDR2: SGHTA and FQGTGA. V lost 5 bases and J lost 7, with 17 bases in between.

The sample holds a few counts of this clonotype. V and J are TRBV9 and TRBJ2-5; 11 bases are shared with TRBD2. V shed 5 bases, J shed 11 bases, and the junction held 14 bases outside the gene matches. The CDR3 is made up of 15 amino acids. Germline CDR1 SGDLS, CDR2 YYNGEE. This chain's CDR3 is CASSELAGDGNEQYF. The CDR3 nucleotides read TGTGCCAGCAGTGAACTAGCGGGGGACGGCAATGAGCAGTACTTC.

In its sample, this clonotype was seen once. This chain connects TRBV5-6 to TRBJ1-1, with D tentatively TRBD1 (5 bases). This CDR3 has 15 residues. V lost 2 bases and J 0 bases, leaving 11 bases between the germline ends. Germline V lookup: CDR1 SGHDT, CDR2 YYEEEE. CDR3 coding DNA: TGTGCCAGCAGCTTCCAGGGCATCATGAACACTGAAGCTTTCTTT. It yields the protein CASSFQGIMNTEAFF. Complete variable domain (other parts from reference TRBV5-6 and TRBJ1-1): DAGVTQSPTHLIKTRGQQVTLRCSPKSGHDTVSWYQQALGQGPQFIFQYYEEEERQRGNFPDRFSGHQFPNYSSELNVNALLLGDSALYLCASSFQGIMNTEAFFGQGTRLTVV.

As concerns this clonotype: This may be a read error: a much more frequent sequence differs by one nucleotide. V and J are TRBV28 and TRBJ2-4, with 7 bases identical to TRBD1. Germline-derived CDR1 and CDR2 are MDHEN and SYDVKM. This CDR3 contains 14 residues. The CDR3 DNA sequence: TGTGCCAGCAGTTTCAGGGGGAACAAAGACATTCAGTACTTC. The encoded protein is CASSFRGNKDIQYF.

This clonotype came up once. This chain connects TRBV20-1 to TRBJ1-5, with D hard to call. The CDR3 is made up of 14 amino acids. Trimming left V 5 bases short and J 2 bases short, with 13 bases between. Germline CDR1 and CDR2: DFQATT and SNEGSKA (reference sequence). CDR3 protein: CSARKREGNQPQHF. In DNA form, the CDR3 reads TGCAGTGCTCGGAAACGGGAGGGCAATCAGCCCCAGCATTTT.

This clonotype was recorded a few times. The V gene is TRBV7-3, the J gene TRBJ2-1; a weak D match, TRBD2 (7 bases). This CDR3 spans 17 amino acids. The ends were cut back, 1 base at V and 9 bases at J, with 22 bases in the middle. CDR1 is SGHTA, CDR2 FQGTGA, per germline. CDR3 residues: CASSLIGGSGLGGEQFF. DNA for the CDR3: TGTGCCAGCAGCTTAATAGGGGGTAGCGGGTTAGGAGGTGAGCAGTTCTTC.

The genes are TRBV18 and TRBJ2-7; D is undetermined. Germline V gives CDR1 KGHSH, CDR2 LQKENI. The CDR3 runs 15 residues. V was shortened by 3 bases and J by 0 bases, with 12 bases between the two germline ends. Here the CDR3 DNA reads TGTGCCAGCTCACCGTACGAGGCGAGCTCCTACGAGCAGTACTTC. Translation gives CASSPYEASSYEQYF.

Points on this clonotype: One end of the junction does not line up with germline, which may come from a read error. The chain couples TRBV29-1 to TRBJ2-7; tentatively, D is TRBD1 (6 bases). In germline, CDR1 is SQVTM, CDR2 ANQGSEA. The CDR3 loop spans 12 amino acids. Here the CDR3 DNA reads TGCAGCATTACAGGGACCTCCAACGAGCAGTACTTC. The encoded protein is CSITGTSNEQYF.

This clonotype was seen a handful of times. The CDR3 DNA sequence: TGTGCCAGCAGCACCAACCGCACAGGGAGGAGCTATGGCTACACCTTC. Protein sequence: CASSTNRTGRSYGYTF. This chain connects TRBV21-1 to TRBJ1-2; the table's D call, TRBD1, has no DNA check behind it. TRBV21-1 is deemed a pseudogene. The CDR3 contains 16 residues.

The chain combines TRBV12-3 or TRBV12-4 with TRBJ2-3; D unresolved. The CDR3 loop spans 13 amino acids. V gave up 6 bases and J gave up 2 bases, with 9 bases separating them. The CDR3 loop is CASSAVTTDTQYF. DNA of the CDR3: TGTGCCAGCAGCGCCGTCACCACAGATACGCAGTATTTT.

J is TRBJ1-4 and V is TRBV5-1; possible D gene TRBD1, 5 bases. CDR1 is SGHRS and CDR2 is YFSETQ in the germline V gene. Trimming cost V 7 bases and J 0 bases, with 13 bases left between them. The CDR3 is made up of 15 amino acids. In DNA form, the CDR3 reads TGCGCCAGCGGGACCGGGCCCTCAACTAATGAAAAACTGTTTTTT. Its protein product is CASGTGPSTNEKLFF.

V is TRBV5-1 and J is TRBJ2-1, with 12 bases lining up with TRBD2. J gave up 4 bases and V 4 bases, and 3 bases lay outside the gene matches. The germline gives CDR1 SGHRS, CDR2 YFSETQ. The CDR3 sequence is 15 residues long. CDR3 residues: CASSEGTSGYNEQFF. CDR3 bases: TGCGCCAGCAGCGAAGGGACTAGCGGGTACAATGAGCAGTTCTTC.

This clonotype was counted between two and nine times. The CDR3 DNA is TGTGCCAGCAGCTTCGGTAGCGGGAGTCAAGAGACCCAGTACTTC. Protein product: CASSFGSGSQETQYF. This rearrangement joins TRBV7-3 to TRBJ2-5; 9 bases fit TRBD2. CDR3 length equals 15 residues. The ends lost 3 bases at V and 2 bases at J; junction bases unmatched: 4. CDR1 SGHTA and CDR2 FQGTGA come from the germline V gene.

This clonotype occurred a few times. The chain couples TRBV12-3 or TRBV12-4 to TRBJ1-2, with TRBD1 as a possible D gene (6 bases). The CDR3 consists of 15 residues. V lost 3 bases to trimming and J lost 7 bases, with 18 bases between them. CDR3 DNA sequence: TGTGCCAGCAGTTTTGGGATACAGGGAGCGGGTGGCTACACCTTC. It specifies CASSFGIQGAGGYTF.

This clonotype was picked up a small number of times. This sequence joins TRBV20-1 and TRBJ2-3; D is unclear. From germline, CDR1 is DFQATT and CDR2 SNEGSKA (reference sequence). The CDR3 runs to 14 residues. V was shortened by 5 bases and J by 2 bases, with 14 bases between the two germline ends. The DNA of the CDR3 is TGCAGTGCTCTGGACCCCGCTCCCACAGATACGCAGTATTTT. This encodes CSALDPAPTDTQYF.

The V and J genes are TRBV6-1 and TRBJ2-3; either TRBD1 or TRBD2 may fit D (6 bases each). This CDR3 is 14 amino acids long. Germline V lookup: CDR1 MNHNS, CDR2 SASEGT. Trimming left V 3 bases short and J 5 bases short, with 12 bases between. The CDR3: CASSDEGGKDTQYF. The CDR3 DNA follows: TGTGCCAGCAGTGACGAAGGGGGGAAAGATACGCAGTATTTT.

This chain connects TRBV7-2 to TRBJ2-7, with TRBD1 as a possible D gene (6 bases). The CDR3 totals 15 residues. CDR1 is SGHTA, CDR2 FQGNSA, per germline. V gave up 1 base and J gave up 3 bases, with 13 bases separating them. The CDR3 DNA follows: TGTGCCAGCAGCTTAGGGGGGCAGGGCGGCTACGAGCAGTACTTC. The encoded protein is CASSLGGQGGYEQYF.

With respect to this clonotype: Since a much larger clone is just one base distant, this may be a read error. This rearrangement joins TRBV29-1 to TRBJ2-4, with D perhaps matching TRBD2 (6 bases). Gene TRBJ2-7 matches the end of the DNA better, so the J call may be wrong. CDR1 SQVTM and CDR2 ANQGSEA come from the germline V gene. The CDR3 sequence is 12 residues long. The CDR3 loop reads CSVGRESFEQYF. DNA for the CDR3: TGCAGCGTTGGCCGGGAGTCCTTCGAGCAGTACTTC.

V and J are TRBV6-4 and TRBJ2-1; D remains ambiguous. This CDR3 has 12 residues. The V gene lost 6 bases and the J gene lost 5 bases, with 8 bases spanning the gap. Germline V gene data show CDR1 as MRHNA and CDR2 as SNTAGT. The CDR3 region has the DNA TGTGCCAGCAGATGTAGGGACAATGAGCAGTTCTTC. Its translation is CASRCRDNEQFF.

This clonotype has just one count. The CDR3 sequence is CASNGDRGSTEAFF. Written as DNA, the CDR3 is TGTGCCAGCAATGGGGACAGGGGGAGCACTGAAGCTTTCTTT. The chain combines TRBV2 with TRBJ1-1; 11 positions agree with TRBD1. This CDR3 is 14 amino acids long. Per germline, CDR1 SNHLY and CDR2 FYNNEI. V was pared by 7 bases and J by 4 bases, with 5 bases of the junction left unmatched.

As to this clonotype: The final CDR3 position lacks the conserved phenylalanine or tryptophan, pointing to a likely read error. The rearrangement joins TRBV12-3 or TRBV12-4 to TRBJ2-4; 7 nucleotides agree with TRBD2. V gave up 6 bases and J gave up 3 bases; unmatched junction bases: 2. There are 13 residues in the CDR3. CDR3 DNA sequence: TGTGCCAGCAGGGGGGGGGACAAAAACATTCAGTACTCC. This translates into CASRGGDKNIQYS.

This clonotype has ten or more counts. It may be a read error: a sequence one base away is much more abundant. This sequence joins TRBV10-3 and TRBJ2-1, with D perhaps TRBD1 (6 bases). The end of the DNA aligns better with TRBJ2-7, so the J call may be wrong. The CDR3 is 13 amino acids. Germline-derived CDR1 and CDR2 are ENHRY and SYGVKD. The CDR3 loop is CATIDRINNEQYF. As DNA, the CDR3 is TGTGCCACCATAGACAGGATAAACAATGAGCAGTACTTC.